This TCR beta chain was profiled in a study of T cell responses to AZD1222 COVID-19 vaccine. At the level of the study: Analysis merged second doses at about 4 or about 12 weeks. Findings of the study overall: White British donors predominated, females outnumbered males, and clonal diversity was possibly underestimated.

Trimming stripped 7 bases from V and 1 base from J, with 13 bases between. Germline CDR1 LNHDA, CDR2 SQIVND (reference sequence). The CDR3 is made up of 15 amino acids. Assay used: immunoSEQ multiplex PCR; TCRdb lists only in-frame clones, some missing. The profile shows more than 95,000 clones, more than 85% of them singletons. Remarks on this clone: Its antigen is still unknown.

This clonotype was obtained from an adult in good health. The chain couples TRBV19 to TRBJ2-2; tentatively, D is TRBD1 or TRBD2 (5 bases each). Specimen: peripheral blood, collected on day 0 of AZD1222 vaccination. The CDR3 nucleotides are TGTGCCAGTAAGGGGCTGCGGGTGAACACCGGGGAGCTGTTTTTT. Translation: CASKGLRVNTGELFF.